Below are 29 T cell receptor beta chains sequenced from a single sample in a study of CD8+CD57+ T cells in acquired aplastic anemia. Sequenced patients had shown CD8+CD57+ cell expansion by flow cytometry. Profiling of TCR beta VDJ combinations and CDR3 sequences used genomic DNA as template. One entry per CDR3 protein, called by TCRdb with MiXCR from the reads. This table holds fewer than 250,000 distinct CDR3 sequences, approximately 45% found once. The specimen was sorted CD4+, CD8+, or CD8+CD57+ T cells (not recorded which) from PBMCs. The source of these receptors is a human donor with aplastic anemia.

The rearrangement uses TRBV7-9 and TRBJ1-1, with D unresolved. V was pared by 5 bases and J by 4 bases, with 11 bases between. This CDR3 comprises 13 residues. CDR1 SEHNR and CDR2 FQNEAQ come from the germline V gene (reference sequence). CDR3 nucleotide sequence: TGTGCCAGCAGCCCCGCGATAGTCACTGAAGCTTTCTTT. It is translated as CASSPAIVTEAFF.

This clonotype was seen ten or more times. CDR3 in DNA: TGTGCCAGCAGTCCACACAGGGGGCACGAGCAGTACTTC. Residues: CASSPHRGHEQYF. V is TRBV12-3 or TRBV12-4 and J is TRBJ2-7, with TRBD1 matching 9 bases. V was clipped by 5 bases and J by 5 bases; unmatched bases: 4. CDR3 length equals 13 residues.

This clonotype was observed a handful of times. The genes are TRBV29-1 and TRBJ1-2; maybe TRBD1 (5 bases). Trimming removed 6 bases from V and 2 bases from J, with 13 bases in between. The CDR3 has 13 residues. Germline CDR1 is SQVTM and CDR2 is ANQGSEA. The CDR3 here is CSVGQGNNYGYTF. In DNA form, the CDR3 reads TGCAGCGTCGGACAAGGGAACAACTATGGCTACACCTTC. The full variable domain, its missing parts supplied by reference TRBV29-1 and TRBJ1-2, is SAVISQKPSRDICQRGTSLTIQCQVDSQVTMMFWYRQQPGQSLTLIATANQGSEATYESGFVIDKFPISRPNLTFSTLTVSNMSPEDSSIYLCSVGQGNNYGYTFGSGTRLTVV.

This clonotype was seen many times. V gene TRBV2 combines with J gene TRBJ1-2, with a weak D call TRBD1 (5 bases). Germline CDR1 is SNHLY and CDR2 is FYNNEI. The CDR3 consists of 14 residues. V was clipped by 7 bases and J by 2 bases, with 14 bases between them. The CDR3 DNA reads TGTGCCAGCATACAAACGGGACCAAACTATGGCTACACCTTC. Encoded protein: CASIQTGPNYGYTF.

The chain uses TRBV6-2 or TRBV6-3 and TRBJ2-5, with TRBD1 matching over 7 bases. With the DNA end fitting TRBJ2-7 better, the J assignment may be wrong. CDR3 size: 15 residues. Germline values: CDR1 MNHEY, CDR2 SVGEGT. The CDR3 spells CASSPDDRVVNEQYF. DNA of the CDR3: TGTGCCAGCAGTCCTGACGACAGGGTGGTGAACGAGCAGTACTTC.

This clonotype was seen ten or more times. CDR3 in amino acids: CSARGAGRELYEQYF. The CDR3 bases are TGCAGTGCTAGGGGGGCAGGGCGGGAGCTCTACGAGCAGTACTTC. The chain uses TRBV20-1 and TRBJ2-7; a possible D gene is TRBD2 (7 bases). The germline V and J ends were trimmed by 3 bases and 3 bases, with 18 bases remaining between them. This CDR3 spans 15 amino acids. Looked up from germline, CDR1 is DFQATT and CDR2 is SNEGSKA (reference sequence).

The V gene is TRBV9, the J gene TRBJ2-3, with a weak D call TRBD1 (5 bases). CDR1 and CDR2 (germline): SGDLS, YYNGEE. The CDR3 consists of 14 residues. V was pared by 3 bases and J by 2 bases, with 10 bases between. The CDR3 bases are TGTGCCAGCAGCGCGCGACAGACCACAGATACGCAGTATTTT. It codes for CASSARQTTDTQYF.

CDR3: CASSPPGQGGQETQYF. CDR3 in DNA: TGTGCCAGCAGCCCCCCCGGACAGGGCGGACAAGAGACCCAGTACTTC. The rearrangement links TRBV7-4 to TRBJ2-5; 8 positions match TRBD1. V lost 5 bases, J lost 2 bases, and 10 bases stayed unmatched. The CDR3 is made up of 16 amino acids. Germline V lookup: CDR1 SGHVT, CDR2 SQSDAQ.

The CDR3 DNA follows: TGCAGTGCTAGGACAGGGGGCAATCAGCCCCAGCATTTT. Protein: CSARTGGNQPQHF. The gene calls are TRBV20-1 and TRBJ1-5, with TRBD1 identical over 8 bases. The CDR3 loop spans 13 amino acids. Germline V gene data show CDR1 as DFQATT and CDR2 as SNEGSKA (reference sequence). The junction had 0 bases not matched to a gene; V was cut back by 3 bases and J by 2 bases.

The chain couples TRBV7-9 to TRBJ2-5; no clear D gene. CDR1 and CDR2 (germline): SEHNR, FQNEAQ (reference sequence). This CDR3 contains 14 residues. V lost 4 bases and J 1 base, leaving 10 bases between the germline ends. The CDR3 DNA is TGTGCCAGCAGCTCCCACTGGGTCCAAGAGACCCAGTACTTC. As protein: CASSSHWVQETQYF. Looking up the rest from reference TRBV7-9 and TRBJ2-5 gives the full variable domain: DTGVSQNPRHKITKRGQNVTFRCDPISEHNRLYWYRQTLGQGPEFLTYFQNEAQLEKSRLLSDRFSAERPKGSFSTLEIQRTEQGDSAMYLCASSSHWVQETQYFGPGTRLLVL.

This clonotype came up many times. This sequence joins TRBV4-2 and TRBJ2-5; D gene ambiguous. V was pared by 3 bases and J by 1 base, with 9 bases between. Germline lookup yields CDR1 LGHNA and CDR2 YNFKEQ. The CDR3 is 14 residues long. The CDR3 nucleotides are TGTGCCAGCAGCCAGGAATTGGTCCAAGAGACCCAGTACTTC. It codes for CASSQELVQETQYF.

The chain carries TRBV7-9 and TRBJ2-1, with 7 bases fitting TRBD2. Germline CDR1 and CDR2: SEHNR and FQNEAQ (reference sequence). The CDR3 runs to 13 residues. V was pared by 6 bases and J by 8 bases, with 7 bases of the junction left unmatched. The CDR3 sequence is CASSRSGIHEQFF. CDR3 bases: TGTGCCAGCAGTCGAAGCGGGATCCATGAGCAGTTCTTC.

This clonotype was detected ten times or more. The chain couples TRBV12-3 or TRBV12-4 to TRBJ2-2; 7 bases are a match to TRBD2. V dropped 5 bases and J dropped 7; count of bases not matched to a gene: 4. This CDR3 is built from 13 residues. The CDR3: CASSLRGDGELFF. CDR3 sequence (DNA): TGTGCCAGCAGTCTACGGGGGGACGGGGAGCTGTTTTTT.

Comments on this clonotype: An end of the junction does not agree with germline; a read error may underlie this. CDR3 amino acids: CAGSLALGTSGGVGEQYF. CDR3 in DNA: TGTGCCGGCAGCTTAGCGCTGGGCACTAGCGGGGGGGTGGGCGAGCAGTACTTC. The chain has TRBV7-8 and TRBJ2-7, with TRBD2 identical over 13 bases. This CDR3 is built from 18 residues. Germline CDR1 SGHVS, CDR2 FQNEAQ.

V gene TRBV20-1 combines with J gene TRBJ2-2, with D possibly matching TRBD1 (5 bases). Trimming stripped 3 bases from V and 4 bases from J, with 12 bases between. CDR1 is DFQATT and CDR2 is SNEGSKA in the germline V gene (reference sequence). The CDR3 extends over 14 amino acids. CDR3 residues: CSASRQRSTGELFF. CDR3 bases: TGCAGTGCTAGCAGACAGAGATCCACCGGGGAGCTGTTTTTT.

V gene TRBV7-8 combines with J gene TRBJ2-7, with D unresolved. The CDR3 covers 14 residues. The germline gives CDR1 SGHVS, CDR2 FQNEAQ. Trimming stripped 3 bases from V and 0 bases from J, with 9 bases between. The CDR3 bases are TGTGCCAGCAGCTTTAAGGTCTCCTCCTACGAGCAGTACTTC. It encodes CASSFKVSSYEQYF.

This clonotype was detected ten times or more. The chain recombines TRBV4-3 with TRBJ2-7, with 8 bases fitting TRBD1. The CDR3 is 15 amino acids. CDR1 is LGHNA and CDR2 is YSLEER in the germline V gene. V was clipped by 4 bases and J by 3 bases; unmatched bases: 8. The CDR3 region has the DNA TGCGCCAGCAGCCCCTCCCGGGACAGGAACTACGAGCAGTACTTC. Amino acid sequence: CASSPSRDRNYEQYF.

Details on this clonotype: The CDR3 end shows no conserved phenylalanine or tryptophan, and so a read error is likely. The DNA is omitted, as the CDR3 cannot be located on it reliably, and the CDR3 follows TCRdb's listing. V gene TRBV7-8 combines with J gene TRBJ1-3; TRBD1 is taken as the D call from the table, unchecked against the DNA. The CDR3 region is 11 residues in length, termini included. Looked up from germline, CDR1 is SGHVS and CDR2 is FQNEAQ. CDR3 in amino acids: CASSLDRDANT.

The chain links TRBV19 to TRBJ1-2; a possible D gene is TRBD1 (6 bases). The germline V gene has CDR1 LNHDA and CDR2 SQIVND (reference sequence). The CDR3 covers 12 residues. Between the trimmed V and J ends, which lost 9 bases and 4 bases, there was a span of 12 bases. In nucleotides, the CDR3 is TGTGCCAGCTACAGGGAGGGCTATGGCTACACCTTC. Translated, it gives CASYREGYGYTF.

The chain couples TRBV7-9 to TRBJ2-1; no firm D call. The ends were cut back, 1 base at V and 10 bases at J, with 8 bases in the middle. Germline V gene sequence: CDR1 SEHNR, CDR2 FQNEAQ (reference sequence). CDR3 size: 12 residues. CDR3 residues: CASSLVTTEQFF. CDR3 nucleotides: TGTGCCAGCAGCTTAGTAACGACAGAGCAGTTCTTC.

The chain uses TRBV15 and TRBJ2-7; maybe TRBD1 (5 bases). The germline V gene encodes CDR1 LNHNV and CDR2 YYDKDF (reference sequence). This CDR3 contains 14 residues. Trimming cost V 0 bases and J 2 bases, with 8 bases left between them. Written as DNA, the CDR3 is TGTGCCACCAGCAGAGATGGGGCGGCCTACGAGCAGTACGTC. Encoded protein: CATSRDGAAYEQYV.

The chain is built from TRBV20-1 and TRBJ2-7, with 11 nucleotides matching TRBD2. Germline V CDR1 and CDR2: DFQATT, SNEGSKA (reference sequence). V was clipped by 0 bases and J by 3 bases; unmatched bases: 7. CDR3 length: 16 residues. For the CDR3, the DNA is TGCAGTGCTAGAGACCCAACTAGCGGGGGCCGCTACGAGCAGTACTTC. Translated: CSARDPTSGGRYEQYF.

The count of this clonotype is one. This may be a read error, as it is one base from a much larger clone. The chain carries TRBV7-9 and TRBJ1-1, with D hard to call. Looked up from germline, CDR1 is SEHNR and CDR2 is FQNEAQ (reference sequence). The CDR3 consists of 14 residues. The DNA for the CDR3 is TGCGCCAGCAGCCTAGTGCCTACGAACACTGAAGCTTTCTTT. Translation: CASSLVPTNTEAFF.

The J gene is TRBJ1-2, the V gene TRBV20-1; D ambiguous. Trimming removed 3 bases from V and 7 bases from J, with 15 bases in between. This CDR3 comprises 13 residues. From germline, CDR1 is DFQATT and CDR2 SNEGSKA (reference sequence). Written as DNA, the CDR3 is TGCAGTGCTAGTGATGGGTCCGACTTTGGCTACACCTTC. This encodes CSASDGSDFGYTF.

This clonotype showed up just a few times. A much larger clone differs by one base, so this may be a read error. The chain joins TRBV7-9 to TRBJ1-2; 7 bases line up with TRBD1. CDR1 SEHNR and CDR2 FQNEAQ come from the germline V gene (reference sequence). The length of the CDR3 is 14 residues. Trimming at V came to 5 bases and at J to 6 bases, leaving 9 bases not matched to a gene. DNA of the CDR3: TGTGCCAGCAGCGACCGGCCCACAGGGGATGGCTACACCTTC. Its translation is CASSDRPTGDGYTF.

This clonotype was counted at least ten times. The rearrangement links TRBV27 to TRBJ1-6; D unclear. Germline lookup yields CDR1 MNHEY and CDR2 SMNVEV (reference sequence). The V end was cut by 2 bases, the J end by 5 bases, with 7 bases between. The CDR3 spans 14 residues. CDR3 amino acids: CASSLRQNNSPLHF. The CDR3 DNA sequence: TGTGCCAGCAGTTTACGGCAGAATAATTCACCCCTCCACTTT.

The V gene is TRBV7-8, the J gene TRBJ2-3; 12 bases line up with TRBD2. The CDR3 is 16 amino acids. The trim removed 0 bases at V and 6 bases at J, leaving 4 bases unmatched. Germline V lookup: CDR1 SGHVS, CDR2 FQNEAQ. CDR3 residues: CASSLALTSGGDTQYF. CDR3 nucleotides: TGTGCCAGCAGCTTAGCGCTAACTAGCGGGGGGGATACGCAGTATTTT.

V gene TRBV20-1 combines with J gene TRBJ2-7; tentatively, D is TRBD1 (5 bases). CDR1 DFQATT and CDR2 SNEGSKA come from the germline V gene (reference sequence). The CDR3 runs 14 residues. V lost 6 bases and J lost 1, with 16 bases in between. CDR3 nucleotide sequence: TGCAGTGCCAGTAGTATAGGGGATTCCTACGAGCAGTACTTC. Residues: CSASSIGDSYEQYF.

This clonotype was seen more than once but under ten times. This chain connects TRBV7-2 to TRBJ1-1, with D perhaps matching TRBD1 (5 bases). The CDR3 covers 16 residues. Germline assignment: CDR1 SGHTA and CDR2 FQGNSA. With 5 bases removed from V and 1 base from J, the gap between germline ends came to 17 bases. The CDR3 here is CASSANQGRSNTEAFF. For the CDR3, the DNA is TGTGCCAGCAGCGCCAACCAGGGACGGTCGAACACTGAAGCTTTCTTT.